The present TCR beta chain was sequenced within a study of blood T cell repertoires in COVID-19. Study as a whole: There were acute and convalescent COVID-19 samples, and they came from the United States, Italy and Spain. PBMCs, B-cell-depleted T cells, or T cells were the source of the cDNA or gDNA that made up the material.

Assay: immunoSEQ multiplex PCR; the TCRdb copy retains only in-frame clones and omits some. This sample has a few hundred thousand clones, with around 92% found just once. The clonotype originates from a woman in her forties or fifties who had been exposed to COVID-19. The sequencing sample was made of PBMCs or T cells enriched from blood (not recorded which).

In DNA form, the CDR3 reads TGCGCCAGCAGCCAGGCACGCGGGACTAGCGGGGCACTAAGGGACAATGAGCAGTTCTTC. Protein: CASSQARGTSGALRDNEQFF. The chain couples TRBV4-1 to TRBJ2-1; 13 bases match TRBD2. V lost 3 bases and J lost 5; bases outside the gene matches: 16. CDR1 and CDR2 (germline): MGHRA, YSYEKL. The CDR3 runs to 20 residues.